These 23 T cell receptor beta chains were all obtained from the same sample, sequenced in a study of T cells after yellow fever vaccination. TCRdb used MiXCR to reprocess the 5' RACE reads, holding one entry per CDR3 protein. The table shows 500,000 to 650,000 distinct CDR3 sequences, with over 9% occurring only once. The sample here was PBMCs, taken on the day of the yellow fever booster vaccination. All receptors derive from a man aged 25 to 40 who received the YFV17D yellow fever vaccine.

This clonotype was observed a handful of times. Here the CDR3 reads CASSWTRASEETQYF. CDR3 bases: TGTGCCAGCAGTTGGACAAGGGCCTCGGAAGAGACCCAGTACTTC. The chain joins TRBV12-3 or TRBV12-4 to TRBJ2-5, with D possibly being TRBD1 (5 bases). This CDR3 contains 15 residues. Trimming cost V 4 bases and J 3 bases, with 15 bases left between them.

This clonotype was seen only a few times. The chain has TRBV20-1 and TRBJ2-1, with 10 positions matching TRBD2. The CDR3 length is 19 residues. Germline lookup yields CDR1 DFQATT and CDR2 SNEGSKA (reference sequence). V trimming: 0 bases; J trimming: 8 bases; junction bases outside the gene matches: 19. The CDR3 loop reads CSARDLFVTSGLRGDEQFF. In DNA form, the CDR3 reads TGCAGTGCTAGAGATCTCTTTGTGACTAGCGGGCTTCGGGGCGATGAGCAGTTCTTC.

The CDR3 reads CAISVQGYQETQYF. In nucleotides, the CDR3 is TGTGCCATCTCGGTACAGGGGTACCAAGAGACCCAGTACTTC. The genes are TRBV28 and TRBJ2-5, with TRBD1 matching 7 bases. The CDR3 covers 14 residues. Unmatched junction bases numbered 8, after V lost 10 bases and J lost 0 bases. Germline CDR1 reads MDHEN; CDR2 reads SYDVKM.

The chain joins TRBV18 to TRBJ1-1; no definite D call. The CDR3 spans 13 residues. Germline V CDR1 and CDR2: KGHSH, LQKENI. V was cut by 2 bases and J by 1 base, with 5 bases left in between. The CDR3 nucleotides are TGTGCCAGCTCACCATCCGAGAACACTGAAGCTTTCTTT. This gives the protein CASSPSENTEAFF.

The J gene is TRBJ2-1, the V gene TRBV20-1, with 7 nucleotides matching TRBD2. The length of the CDR3 is 15 residues. V lost 6 bases, J lost 3 bases, and 11 bases stayed unmatched. Germline loops: CDR1 DFQATT, CDR2 SNEGSKA (reference sequence). The CDR3, as DNA: TGCAGTGCCCCCCTCCATGGGAGGGACTACAATGAGCAGTTCTTC. Translation gives CSAPLHGRDYNEQFF.

With regard to this clonotype: An end of the junction does not agree with germline; a read error may underlie this. The CDR3 DNA reads as TGTGCCAGCAGCTCTGCGGGACCCAGGGTCACAAATACGCAGTATTTT. It is translated as CASSSAGPRVTNTQYF. The chain employs TRBV7-9 and TRBJ2-3; a weak D match, TRBD2 (6 bases). The CDR3 is 16 residues long. Germline V gives CDR1 SEHNR, CDR2 FQNEAQ (reference sequence).

This clonotype turned up a few times. The DNA for the CDR3 is TGTGCCAGCAGTTACTCCATCTATGGCTACACCTTC. Encoded protein: CASSYSIYGYTF. The chain employs TRBV6-2 or TRBV6-3 and TRBJ1-2; D unclear. The CDR3 is 12 residues long. Trimming took 0 bases from V and 4 from J, leaving 3 bases between them. Germline V gene lookup returns CDR1 MNHEY and CDR2 SVGEGT.

This clonotype has only a few counts. The V gene is TRBV20-1, the J gene TRBJ1-1; D remains unclear. Germline CDR1 is DFQATT and CDR2 is SNEGSKA (reference sequence). Trimming removed 2 bases at V and 4 bases at J, with 14 bases between. The CDR3 sequence is 14 residues long. CDR3 region: CSARNLVLGTEAFF. Written as DNA, the CDR3 is TGCAGTGCTAGAAACCTAGTCCTCGGCACTGAAGCTTTCTTT.

The gene calls are TRBV11-2 and TRBJ2-7, with 13 nucleotides matching TRBD2. V lost 2 bases and J lost 6; bases outside the gene matches: 10. CDR1 SGHAT and CDR2 FQNNGV come from the germline V gene. The CDR3 sequence is 17 residues long. In DNA form, the CDR3 reads TGTGCCAGCAGCTTACGGTTTGGACTAGCGGGAGATTTCGAGCAGTACTTC. Translated: CASSLRFGLAGDFEQYF.

This clonotype was detected only a few times. The chain is built from TRBV20-1 and TRBJ2-1; D is uncertain. The CDR3 extends over 14 amino acids. Germline V CDR1 and CDR2: DFQATT, SNEGSKA (reference sequence). V dropped 0 bases and J dropped 10 bases, with 16 bases sitting between them. Here the CDR3 reads CSARDRNLLMEQFF. CDR3 bases: TGCAGTGCTAGAGACAGGAACCTCCTCATGGAGCAGTTCTTC.

The chain employs TRBV12-3 or TRBV12-4 and TRBJ2-1; 11 bases line up with TRBD2. J was trimmed by 8 bases and V by 7 bases; bases with no gene match: 16. This CDR3 comprises 17 residues. CDR3 sequence (DNA): TGTGCCAGCACTCGAGAGGTGACTAGCGGGATTAAAGATGAGCAGTTCTTC. Its translation is CASTREVTSGIKDEQFF.

A few counts support this clonotype. The V gene is TRBV5-5, the J gene TRBJ2-3; tentatively, D is TRBD1 or TRBD2 (5 bases each). The V gene lost 1 base and the J gene lost 5 bases, with 14 bases spanning the gap. The CDR3 contains 15 residues. CDR1 is SGHKS, CDR2 YYEKEE, per germline (reference sequence). CDR3 amino acids: CASSLRGESQDTQYF. CDR3 bases: TGTGCCAGCAGCTTGAGAGGGGAATCACAAGATACGCAGTATTTT.

This clonotype was counted between two and nine times. The chain employs TRBV5-1 and TRBJ2-1, with D perhaps assigned TRBD1 or TRBD2 (5 bases each). The germline V gene encodes CDR1 SGHRS and CDR2 YFSETQ. The CDR3 has 12 residues. V lost 0 bases to trimming and J lost 13 bases, with 11 bases between them. In nucleotides, the CDR3 is TGCGCCAGCAGCTTGGGGGACCGCACCCAGTTCTTC. Its translation: CASSLGDRTQFF.

The rearrangement uses TRBV30 and TRBJ2-7, with 7 positions matching TRBD2. CDR1 and CDR2 (germline): GTSNPN, SVGIG (reference sequence). The CDR3 contains 13 residues. V lost 4 bases, J lost 2 bases, and 5 bases stayed unmatched. The CDR3 protein is CAWTGLGTYEQYF. For the CDR3, the DNA is TGTGCCTGGACAGGACTAGGAACCTACGAGCAGTACTTC.

This clonotype was counted between two and nine times. The chain links TRBV4-1 to TRBJ2-3; D call uncertain. The length of the CDR3 is 13 residues. V lost 3 bases, J lost 4 bases, and 8 bases lay in between. The germline CDR1 and CDR2 sequences are MGHRA and YSYEKL. The CDR3 protein is CASSQFQADTQYF. CDR3 sequence (DNA): TGCGCCAGCAGCCAGTTCCAGGCAGATACGCAGTATTTT.

The chain has TRBV12-3 or TRBV12-4 and TRBJ2-7; either TRBD1 or TRBD2 may supply D (5 bases each). The germline V and J ends were trimmed by 1 base and 4 bases, with 11 bases remaining between them. The CDR3 runs to 14 residues. CDR3 loop: CASSLGGIRYEQYF. DNA of the CDR3: TGTGCCAGCAGTTTAGGGGGGATAAGGTACGAGCAGTACTTC.

This clonotype was found a few times. The chain has TRBV7-9 and TRBJ2-4; TRBD1 matches 9 bases. The CDR3 contains 14 residues. Germline V CDR1 and CDR2: SEHNR, FQNEAQ (reference sequence). The V segment lost 4 bases and the J segment 10 bases; nucleotides outside the gene matches: 8. CDR3 nucleotides: TGTGCCAGCAGCTCTCGAGGACAGGGGTATATTCAGTACTTC. Amino acids: CASSSRGQGYIQYF.

In its sample, this clonotype was seen a few times. The J gene is TRBJ2-4, the V gene TRBV30, with D perhaps being TRBD1 or TRBD2 (5 bases each). In germline, CDR1 is GTSNPN, CDR2 SVGIG (reference sequence). V lost 5 bases and J lost 9, with 17 bases in between. CDR3 length: 13 amino acids. For the CDR3, the DNA is TGTGCCTGGGGGAAAGGGGACCCCGGCATTCAGTACTTC. Translating gives CAWGKGDPGIQYF.

The V call is TRBV7-2, the J call TRBJ2-3, with 8 bases that match TRBD2. The ends lost 5 bases at V and 7 bases at J; junction bases unmatched: 14. The CDR3 sequence is 16 residues long. CDR1 is SGHTA, CDR2 FQGNSA, per germline. This chain's CDR3 is CASSPSHGTSENTQYF. The DNA for the CDR3 is TGTGCCAGCAGCCCTTCTCACGGGACTAGTGAGAATACGCAGTATTTT.

This rearrangement joins TRBV6-2 or TRBV6-3 to TRBJ1-1, with 7 bases fitting TRBD1. Germline CDR1 and CDR2: MNHEY and SVGEGT. The CDR3 loop spans 13 amino acids. The V segment lost 4 bases and the J segment 7 bases; nucleotides outside the gene matches: 6. The DNA of the CDR3 is TGTGCCAGCAGTTTACGACAGGGCATTGAAGCTTTCTTT. This sequence encodes CASSLRQGIEAFF.

The J gene is TRBJ2-1, the V gene TRBV20-1, with TRBD2 matching over 11 bases. CDR1 and CDR2 (germline): DFQATT, SNEGSKA (reference sequence). The CDR3 extends over 20 amino acids. The J segment lost 0 bases and the V segment lost 3 bases, leaving 16 bases of the junction unmatched. CDR3 DNA sequence: TGCAGTGCTAGCCCCACGGGACTAGCGGTCTACATGAGCTCCTACAATGAGCAGTTCTTC. Translation gives CSASPTGLAVYMSSYNEQFF.

This clonotype occurred a few times. This sequence joins TRBV15 and TRBJ2-3; the D is unclear. The CDR3 totals 14 residues. Trimming took 1 base from V and 3 from J, leaving 8 bases between them. In germline, CDR1 is LNHNV, CDR2 YYDKDF (reference sequence). The CDR3 coding sequence is TGTGCCACCAGCAGAGCATTCCCGACAGATACGCAGTATTTT. Its translation: CATSRAFPTDTQYF.

The chain has TRBV6-2 or TRBV6-3 and TRBJ1-1; the D is unclear. The V gene lost 2 bases and the J gene lost 0 bases, with 7 bases spanning the gap. The CDR3 runs 14 residues. Germline CDR1 and CDR2: MNHEY and SVGEGT. In DNA form, the CDR3 reads TGTGCCAGCAGTTACGAAGGGATGAACACTGAAGCTTTCTTT. Its translation: CASSYEGMNTEAFF.